The present T cell receptor (beta chain) was sequenced within a study of response to subunit inactivated influenza vaccine. Study observations and caveats: New T cells are recruited in small numbers by each seasonal influenza vaccination, according to the authors' suggestion.

Germline V gene sequence: CDR1 DFQATT, CDR2 SNEGSKA (reference sequence). CDR3 length equals 16 residues. V lost 6 bases and J 4 bases, leaving 21 bases between the germline ends. This clonotype was picked up a small number of times. Its antigen is still unknown. One entry per CDR3 protein results from TCRdb running MiXCR on the RT-PCR reads. There are around 470,000 distinct CDR3 sequences in the sample; roughly 7.9% occur only once, and about an eighth lies in the top ten. The sequencing used PBMCs from blood, collected around 25 months after vaccination. This clonotype was sampled from a man in his fifties or sixties who received an inactivated influenza vaccine. The rearrangement joins TRBV20-1 to TRBJ2-2, with unresolved D. CDR3 bases: TGCAGTGCCCCCAGCAGGCTAGTAGTGAGCACCGGGGAGCTGTTTTTT. Encoded protein: CSAPSRLVVSTGELFF.